The rows below give T cell receptor beta chains drawn from one sample of a study of blood T cell repertoires in COVID-19. Here immunoSEQ multiplex PCR was the method, and the copy in TCRdb shows in-frame clones only, minus some. The data show about 99,000 clones, 70% to 90% seen once. The sequenced sample consisted of peripheral blood. The receptors shown here come from a human donor in a cohort sampled during active COVID-19. CDR3s include the opening cysteine and the closing phenylalanine or tryptophan. A D gene is named only where the DNA matches it firmly. Clone size is shown for a subset of rows, as once, few, many or a class of expanded clone.

J gene,D gene,clone size,V gene,CDR3 protein
TRBJ2-5,TRBD1,-,TRBV4-2,CASSLPGGGETQYF
TRBJ1-4,-,-,TRBV27,CASSSRGGSATMSNEKLFF
TRBJ2-3,-,-,TRBV10-3,CAISEFGGTPRVTQYF
TRBJ2-3,TRBD2,-,TRBV2,CASCPLAGITDTQYF
TRBJ1-2,TRBD1,-,TRBV4-3,CASSQDGTGVFGYTF
TRBJ2-7,TRBD2,-,TRBV30,CAWSAAGRGSYEQYF
TRBJ2-7,TRBD2,-,TRBV6-2/TRBV6-3,CASSYSELAVFYSYEQYF
TRBJ2-7,-,-,TRBV2,CASSFRQTYEQYF
TRBJ2-1,TRBD2,-,TRBV6-2/TRBV6-3,CASSYSPLASGTYNEQFF
TRBJ2-7,TRBD1,-,TRBV14,CASSLQGVSYEQYF
TRBJ2-5,TRBD2,-,TRBV11-3,CASSPYPSGGAETQYF
TRBJ2-6,-,-,TRBV10-3,CAISVGGRLSGANVLTF
TRBJ1-5,TRBD1,-,TRBV5-8,CASSLDFGTGGYISNQPQHF
TRBJ2-7,TRBD1,-,TRBV18,CASSRGTGYEQYF
TRBJ1-2,-,-,TRBV6-5,CASASGNYGYTF
TRBJ1-1,TRBD1,-,TRBV5-1,CASSLAGQGGWTEAFF
TRBJ2-5,-,-,TRBV19,CASSSQAQGETQYF
TRBJ2-7,-,-,TRBV7-9,CARPQGEDYEQYF
TRBJ2-7,TRBD2,-,TRBV28,CASNLGLLYEQYF
TRBJ1-6,-,-,TRBV4-1,CASSQVGGPGVTLHF
TRBJ1-2,-,-,TRBV5-8,CASSLHRGLGYGYTF
TRBJ2-3,-,-,TRBV7-2,CASSILGGGPRDTQYF
TRBJ2-7,-,-,TRBV6-4,CASSDPRQVHYEQYF
TRBJ2-2,TRBD1,-,TRBV10-2,CASSKNGAGGGELFF
TRBJ2-3,-,-,TRBV7-2,CASLWGGLPDTQYF
TRBJ1-2,-,-,TRBV21-1,CASSKGGQAETYGYTF
TRBJ2-7,-,once,TRBV28,CASTSGLSYEQYF